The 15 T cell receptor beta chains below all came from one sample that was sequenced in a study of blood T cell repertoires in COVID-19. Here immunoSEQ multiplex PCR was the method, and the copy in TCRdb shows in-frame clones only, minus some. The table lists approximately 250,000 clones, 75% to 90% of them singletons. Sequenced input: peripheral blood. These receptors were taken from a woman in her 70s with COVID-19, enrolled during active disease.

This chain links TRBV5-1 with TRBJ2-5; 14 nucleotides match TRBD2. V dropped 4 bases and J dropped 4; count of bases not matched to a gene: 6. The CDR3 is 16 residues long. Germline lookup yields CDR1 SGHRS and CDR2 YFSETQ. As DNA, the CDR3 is TGCGCCAGCAGCCCGACTAGCGGGGGGGCCAGAGAGACCCAGTACTTC. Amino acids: CASSPTSGGARETQYF.

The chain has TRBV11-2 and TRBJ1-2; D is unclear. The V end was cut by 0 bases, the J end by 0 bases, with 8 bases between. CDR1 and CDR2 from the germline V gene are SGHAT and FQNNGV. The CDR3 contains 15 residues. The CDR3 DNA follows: TGTGCCAGCAGCTTAGACAGGCCGTCTAACTATGGCTACACCTTC. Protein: CASSLDRPSNYGYTF.

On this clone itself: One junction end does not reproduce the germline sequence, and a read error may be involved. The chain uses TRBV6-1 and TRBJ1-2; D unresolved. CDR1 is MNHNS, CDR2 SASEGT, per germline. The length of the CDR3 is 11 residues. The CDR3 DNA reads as TGTGCCAGCAGCGAAGGGCCGGGCTACACCTTC. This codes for CASSEGPGYTF.

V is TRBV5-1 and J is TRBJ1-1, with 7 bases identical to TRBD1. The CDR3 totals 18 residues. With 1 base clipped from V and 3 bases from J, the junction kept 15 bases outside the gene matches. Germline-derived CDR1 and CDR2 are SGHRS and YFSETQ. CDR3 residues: CASSLRETGLLPDTEAFF. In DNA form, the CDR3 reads TGCGCCAGCAGCTTGAGGGAGACAGGGCTACTCCCCGACACTGAAGCTTTCTTT.

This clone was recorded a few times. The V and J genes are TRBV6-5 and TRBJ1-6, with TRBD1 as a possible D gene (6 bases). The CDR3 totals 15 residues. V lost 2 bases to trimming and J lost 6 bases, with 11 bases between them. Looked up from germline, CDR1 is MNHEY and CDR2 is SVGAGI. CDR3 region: CASSYEGHPNSPLHF. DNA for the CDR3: TGTGCCAGCAGTTACGAGGGACACCCTAATTCACCCCTCCACTTT.

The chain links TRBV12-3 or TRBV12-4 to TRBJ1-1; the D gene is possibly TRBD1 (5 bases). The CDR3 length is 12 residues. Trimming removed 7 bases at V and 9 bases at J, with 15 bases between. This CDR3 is CASTPTGEQAFF. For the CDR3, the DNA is TGTGCCAGCACCCCTACGGGGGAGCAAGCTTTCTTT.

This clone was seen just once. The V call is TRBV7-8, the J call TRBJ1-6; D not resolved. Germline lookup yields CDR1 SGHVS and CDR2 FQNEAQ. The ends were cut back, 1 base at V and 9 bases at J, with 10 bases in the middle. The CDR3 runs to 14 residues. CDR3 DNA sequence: TGTGCCAGCAGCTTAGGGCGGTTAGGTTCACCCCTCCACTTT. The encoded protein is CASSLGRLGSPLHF.

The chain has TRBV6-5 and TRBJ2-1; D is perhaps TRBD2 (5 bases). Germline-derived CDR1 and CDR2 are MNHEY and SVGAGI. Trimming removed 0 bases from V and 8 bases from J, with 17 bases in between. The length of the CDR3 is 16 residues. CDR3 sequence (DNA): TGTGCCAGCAGTTACTCGAGAGGGCTTGGTTCGGATGAGCAGTTCTTC. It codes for CASSYSRGLGSDEQFF.

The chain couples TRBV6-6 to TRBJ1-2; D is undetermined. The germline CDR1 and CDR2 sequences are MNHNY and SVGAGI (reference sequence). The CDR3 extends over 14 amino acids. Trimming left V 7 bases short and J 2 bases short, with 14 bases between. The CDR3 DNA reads TGTGCCAGCACTCGTGTAACGGGGAACTATGGCTACACCTTC. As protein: CASTRVTGNYGYTF.

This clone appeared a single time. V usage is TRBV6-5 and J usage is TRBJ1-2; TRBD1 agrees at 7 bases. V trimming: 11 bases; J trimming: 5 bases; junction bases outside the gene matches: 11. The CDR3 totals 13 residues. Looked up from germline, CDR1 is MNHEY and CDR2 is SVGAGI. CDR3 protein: CAAQTGQGYGYTF. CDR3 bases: TGTGCCGCTCAGACAGGGCAAGGATATGGCTACACCTTC.

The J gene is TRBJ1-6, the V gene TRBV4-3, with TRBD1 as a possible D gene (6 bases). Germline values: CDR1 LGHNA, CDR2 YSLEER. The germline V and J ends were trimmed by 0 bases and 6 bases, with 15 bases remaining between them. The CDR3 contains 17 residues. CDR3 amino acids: CASSQDLRGTTNSPLHF. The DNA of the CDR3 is TGCGCCAGCAGCCAAGATTTACGAGGGACAACTAATTCACCCCTCCACTTT.

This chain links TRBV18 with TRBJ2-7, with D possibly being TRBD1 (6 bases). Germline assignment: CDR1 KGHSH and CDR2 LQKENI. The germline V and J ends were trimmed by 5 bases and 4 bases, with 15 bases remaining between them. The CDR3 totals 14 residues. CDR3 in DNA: TGTGCCAGCTCAAGTCTTCAGGGGTTTTACGAGCAGTACTTC. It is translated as CASSSLQGFYEQYF.

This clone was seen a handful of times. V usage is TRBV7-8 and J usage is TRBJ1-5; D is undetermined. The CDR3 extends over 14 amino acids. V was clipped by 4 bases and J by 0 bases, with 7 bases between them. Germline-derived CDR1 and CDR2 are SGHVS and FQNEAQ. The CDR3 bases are TGTGCCAGCAGCTCCCCTCGTAGCAATCAGCCCCAGCATTTT. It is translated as CASSSPRSNQPQHF.

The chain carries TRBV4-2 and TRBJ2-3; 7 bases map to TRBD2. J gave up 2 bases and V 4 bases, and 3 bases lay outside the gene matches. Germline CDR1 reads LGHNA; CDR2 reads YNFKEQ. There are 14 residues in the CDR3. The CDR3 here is CASSPGTNTDTQYF. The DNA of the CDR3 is TGTGCCAGCAGCCCGGGGACTAACACAGATACGCAGTATTTT.

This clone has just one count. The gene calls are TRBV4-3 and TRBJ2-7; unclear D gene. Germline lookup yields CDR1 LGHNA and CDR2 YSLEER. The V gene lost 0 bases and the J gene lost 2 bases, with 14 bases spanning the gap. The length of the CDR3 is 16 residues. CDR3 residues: CASSQDIGISPYEQYF. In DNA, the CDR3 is TGCGCCAGCAGCCAAGATATTGGCATTTCGCCCTACGAGCAGTACTTC.